These T cell receptor beta chains were read from a single sample in a study of Ad26.COV2.S vaccination and SARS-CoV-2 variants. Sequenced by immunoSEQ multiplex PCR; TCRdb stores in-frame clones only, minus some. Altogether some 480,000 clones are present, around 88% being singletons, with the ten largest covering 9.5% to 15%. The material sequenced was peripheral blood, taken in a trial of Ad26.COV2.S vaccine versus placebo. These receptor sequences come from a person between 18 and 65 years old who received the Ad26.COV2.S COVID-19 vaccine or a placebo. The CDR3 runs from the conserved cysteine through the conserved F or W. The D gene is left open where the match is weak. The size field is filled for only some rows; it gives once, few, many or a size class.

j_gene,d_gene,abundance,v_gene,CDR3aa,CDR3nt
TRBJ2-6,-,-,TRBV28,CASSLIRGANVLTF,TGTGCCAGCAGTTTGATTCGTGGGGCCAACGTCCTGACTTTC
TRBJ2-1,-,-,TRBV20-1,CSASMDGTYNEQFF,TGCAGTGCTAGTATGGACGGGACCTACAATGAGCAGTTCTTC
TRBJ2-4,-,-,TRBV5-8,CASSLVGMGDKNIQYF,TGTGCCAGCAGCTTGGTTGGTATGGGGGACAAAAACATTCAGTACTTC
TRBJ2-2,-,-,TRBV21-1,CASSLLCKGRANTGELFF,TGTGCCAGCAGCCTACTATGTAAGGGCAGGGCGAACACCGGGGAGCTGTTTTTT
TRBJ1-1,-,few,TRBV28,CASSFYGTEAFF,TGTGCCAGCAGTTTTTATGGCACTGAAGCTTTCTTT
TRBJ2-5,TRBD1,-,TRBV6-6,CASSYGQGVETQYF,TGTGCCAGCAGTTACGGACAGGGTGTGGAGACCCAGTACTTC
TRBJ2-7,-,once,TRBV9,CASSVGVNYEQYF,TGTGCCAGCAGCGTCGGAGTTAACTACGAGCAGTACTTC
TRBJ2-5,TRBD1,-,TRBV5-1,CASSLTGGGTMTQYF,TGCGCCAGCAGTCTTACAGGGGGCGGTACAATGACCCAGTACTTC
TRBJ1-3,-,-,TRBV19,CASSIAGSPGNTIYF,TGTGCCAGTAGTATTGCTGGGTCCCCTGGAAACACCATATATTTT
TRBJ2-2,TRBD1,-,TRBV2,CASRLGQGTPGELFF,TGTGCCAGCAGGTTGGGACAGGGGACCCCCGGGGAGCTGTTTTTT
TRBJ2-1,TRBD1,-,TRBV5-1,CASSSQTGTGVNEQFF,TGCGCCAGCAGCTCGCAAACCGGGACAGGGGTTAATGAGCAGTTCTTC
TRBJ1-5,-,-,TRBV7-2,CASSLAFNGNQPQHF,TGTGCCAGCAGCTTAGCGTTTAACGGCAATCAGCCCCAGCATTTT
TRBJ2-4,-,-,TRBV7-2,CASSGGGVGMSNIQYF,TGTGCCAGCAGTGGGGGGGGCGTGGGGATGTCAAACATTCAGTACTTC
TRBJ2-3,TRBD1,-,TRBV28,CASRWTVGQGTDTQYF,TGTGCCAGCAGATGGACCGTCGGACAGGGAACAGATACGCAGTATTTT
TRBJ1-6,TRBD1,-,TRBV30,CAWSAGDRDNSPLHF,TGTGCCTGGAGTGCCGGGGACAGGGACAATTCACCCCTCCACTTT
TRBJ1-2,-,-,TRBV2,CASNSDSGVNYGYTF,TGTGCCAGCAACTCGGATTCAGGGGTGAACTATGGCTACACCTTC
TRBJ2-2,-,-,TRBV2,CASSLDGGNTGELFF,TGTGCCAGCAGCCTCGATGGGGGAAACACCGGGGAGCTGTTTTTT
TRBJ2-7,-,-,TRBV11-3,CASSTGGRFRQEQYF,TGTGCCAGCAGCACAGGAGGACGGTTCCGTCAAGAGCAGTACTTC
TRBJ2-7,TRBD1,-,TRBV6-1,CASSEYRGTYEQYF,TGTGCCAGCAGTGAGTACAGGGGGACCTACGAGCAGTACTTC
TRBJ1-3,TRBD1,-,TRBV6-5,CASSPGGTAGNTIYF,TGTGCCAGCAGTCCCGGTGGGACAGCAGGAAACACCATATATTTT
TRBJ1-4,-,-,TRBV28,CASSRFMPEEKLFF,TGTGCCAGCAGTCGGTTCATGCCGGAGGAAAAACTGTTTTTT
TRBJ2-7,-,-,TRBV9,CASSVEAGNPYEQYF,TGTGCCAGCAGCGTAGAGGCGGGAAACCCCTACGAGCAGTACTTC
TRBJ2-7,TRBD2,-,TRBV7-3,CASSPGTSGSVYF,TGTGCCAGCAGCCCCGGGACTAGCGGGAGTGTGTACTTC
TRBJ2-7,-,-,TRBV19,CASSPGRGFEQYF,TGTGCCAGTAGTCCTGGGAGGGGGTTCGAGCAGTACTTC